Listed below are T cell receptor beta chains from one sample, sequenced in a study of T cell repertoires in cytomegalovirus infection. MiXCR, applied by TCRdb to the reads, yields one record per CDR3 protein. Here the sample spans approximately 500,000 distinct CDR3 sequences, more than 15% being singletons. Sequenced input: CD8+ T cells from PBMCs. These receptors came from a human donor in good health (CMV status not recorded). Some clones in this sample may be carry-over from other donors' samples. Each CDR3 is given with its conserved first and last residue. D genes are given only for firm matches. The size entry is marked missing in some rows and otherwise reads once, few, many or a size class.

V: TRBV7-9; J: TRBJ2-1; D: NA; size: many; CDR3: CASSLGIADYNEQFF; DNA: TGTGCCAGCAGCTTAGGGATTGCGGATTACAATGAGCAGTTCTTC
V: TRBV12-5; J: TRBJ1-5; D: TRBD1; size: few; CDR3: CASGKTGGINQPQHF; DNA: TGTGCTAGTGGTAAAACAGGGGGTATTAATCAGCCCCAGCATTTT
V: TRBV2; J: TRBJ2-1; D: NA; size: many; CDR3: CASRRSRGASSYNEQFF; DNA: TGTGCCAGCAGGAGGTCTAGGGGGGCAAGCTCCTACAATGAGCAGTTCTTC
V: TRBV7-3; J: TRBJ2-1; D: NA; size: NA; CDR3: CASSLTPGAYNEQFF; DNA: TGTGCCAGCAGCTTAACGCCGGGGGCCTACAATGAGCAGTTCTTC
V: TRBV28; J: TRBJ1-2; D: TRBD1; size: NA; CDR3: CASSFDRQGGGYTF; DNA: TGTGCCAGCAGTTTTGATAGACAGGGGGGTGGCTACACCTTC
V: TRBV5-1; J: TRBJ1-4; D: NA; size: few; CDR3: CASSSGGVATNEKLFF; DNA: TGCGCCAGCAGCTCTGGGGGGGTTGCAACTAATGAAAAACTGTTTTTT
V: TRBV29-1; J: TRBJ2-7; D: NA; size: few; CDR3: CSVEDQSSSYEQYF; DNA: TGCAGCGTTGAAGATCAGTCTAGCTCCTACGAGCAGTACTTC
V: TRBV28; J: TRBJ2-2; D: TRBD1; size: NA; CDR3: CASRTGTGAFGGELFF; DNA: TGTGCCAGCAGGACCGGGACAGGGGCTTTCGGCGGGGAGCTGTTTTTT
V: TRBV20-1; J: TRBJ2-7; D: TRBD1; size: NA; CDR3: CSALGQTFSYEQYF; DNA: TGCAGTGCTCTGGGACAGACCTTCTCCTACGAGCAGTACTTC
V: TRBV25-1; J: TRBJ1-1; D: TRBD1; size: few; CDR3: CASSESGTGDTEAFF; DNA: TGTGCCAGCAGTGAATCGGGGACAGGGGATACTGAAGCTTTCTTT
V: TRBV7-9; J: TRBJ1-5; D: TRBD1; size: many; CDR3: CASSSGTGQQPQHF; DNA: TGTGCCAGCAGCTCCGGGACAGGGCAACAGCCCCAGCATTTT
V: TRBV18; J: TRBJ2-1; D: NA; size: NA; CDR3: CASSPSLGADPYNEQFF; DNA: TGTGCCAGCTCACCCTCCCTCGGGGCGGATCCGTACAATGAGCAGTTCTTC
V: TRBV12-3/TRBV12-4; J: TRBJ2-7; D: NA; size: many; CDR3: CASSRRQVSYEQYF; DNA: TGTGCCAGCAGTCGTAGACAGGTCTCCTACGAGCAGTACTTC
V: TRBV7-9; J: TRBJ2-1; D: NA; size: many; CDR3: CASSRVADEQFF; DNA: TGTGCCAGCAGCCGGGTGGCAGATGAGCAGTTCTTC
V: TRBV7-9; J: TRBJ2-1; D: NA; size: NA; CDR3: CASSLGGGARDNEQFF; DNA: TGTGCCAGCAGCTTAGGAGGGGGAGCTCGGGACAATGAGCAGTTCTTC
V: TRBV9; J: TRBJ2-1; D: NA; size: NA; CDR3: CASSVVPGIYNEQFF; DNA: TGTGCCAGCAGCGTAGTCCCCGGGATCTACAATGAGCAGTTCTTC
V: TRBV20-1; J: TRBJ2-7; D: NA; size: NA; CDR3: CSARLGKHYEQYF; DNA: TGCAGTGCTAGGTTGGGCAAGCATTACGAGCAGTACTTC
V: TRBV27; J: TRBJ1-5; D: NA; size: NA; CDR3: CASSLSKSSNQPQHF; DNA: TGTGCCAGCAGTTTATCTAAGTCGAGCAATCAGCCCCAGCATTTT
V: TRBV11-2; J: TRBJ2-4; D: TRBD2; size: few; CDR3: CASSIGLAGDQNIQYF; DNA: TGTGCCAGCAGCATCGGACTAGCGGGCGATCAAAACATTCAGTACTTC
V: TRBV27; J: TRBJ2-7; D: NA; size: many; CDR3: CASSSAATPSPRFEQYF; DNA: TGTGCCAGCAGTTCGGCGGCTACTCCTTCCCCCCGTTTCGAGCAGTACTTC
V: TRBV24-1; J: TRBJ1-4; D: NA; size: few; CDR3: CATSDLGEEKLFF; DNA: TGTGCCACCAGTGATTTAGGGGAAGAAAAACTGTTTTTT
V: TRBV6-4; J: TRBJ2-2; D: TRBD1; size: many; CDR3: CASSDSGQADTGELFF; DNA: TGTGCCAGCAGTGACTCCGGACAGGCGGACACCGGGGAGCTGTTTTTT
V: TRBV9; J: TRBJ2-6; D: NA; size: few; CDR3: CASRDHPQAGANVLTF; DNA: TGTGCCAGCAGGGACCACCCCCAAGCAGGGGCCAACGTCCTGACTTTC
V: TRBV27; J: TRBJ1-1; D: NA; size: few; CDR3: CASSPPAGLNTEAFF; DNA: TGTGCCAGCAGTCCCCCGGCGGGGTTGAACACTGAAGCTTTCTTT
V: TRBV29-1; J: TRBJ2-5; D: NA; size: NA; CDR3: CSAGPTGSPYREETQYF; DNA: TGCAGCGCAGGCCCGACGGGTAGCCCTTACCGGGAAGAGACCCAGTACTTC
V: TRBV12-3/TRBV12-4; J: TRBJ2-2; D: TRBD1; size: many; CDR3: CASRLSGTGDSTGELFF; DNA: TGTGCCAGCAGACTTTCCGGGACAGGGGATAGCACCGGGGAGCTGTTTTTT
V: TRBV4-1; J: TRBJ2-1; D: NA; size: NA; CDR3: CASSLRALSGSYNEQFF; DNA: TGCGCCAGCAGCCTCCGGGCGTTGTCAGGCTCCTACAATGAGCAGTTCTTC
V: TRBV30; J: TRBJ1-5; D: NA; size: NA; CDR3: CAWSVGAVYQPQHF; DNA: TGTGCCTGGAGTGTAGGGGCAGTTTATCAGCCCCAGCATTTT
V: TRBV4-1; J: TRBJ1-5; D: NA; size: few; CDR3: CASSHSPLNQPQHF; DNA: TGCGCCAGCAGCCACAGTCCTCTTAATCAGCCCCAGCATTTT
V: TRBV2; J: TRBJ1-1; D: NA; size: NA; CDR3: CASRTGRAEAFF; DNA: TGTGCCAGCAGAACAGGGAGAGCTGAAGCTTTCTTT
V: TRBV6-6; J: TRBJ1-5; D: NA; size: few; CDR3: CASSYPDSYSNQPQHF; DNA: TGTGCCAGCAGTTACCCGGACAGTTATAGCAATCAGCCCCAGCATTTT
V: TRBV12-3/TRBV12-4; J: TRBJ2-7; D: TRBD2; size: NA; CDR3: CASSLGGGPTYEQYF; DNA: TGTGCCAGCAGTTTAGGCGGGGGGCCGACCTACGAGCAGTACTTC
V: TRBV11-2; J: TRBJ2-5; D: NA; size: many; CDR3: CASSLGGGWQTQYF; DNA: TGTGCCAGCAGCTTAGGTGGGGGGTGGCAGACCCAGTACTTC
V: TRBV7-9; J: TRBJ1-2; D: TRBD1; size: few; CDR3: CASSLGGTDGYTF; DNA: TGTGCCAGCAGCTTAGGAGGGACAGACGGCTACACCTTC
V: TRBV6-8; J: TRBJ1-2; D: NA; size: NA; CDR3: CASRQLPYTGNYGYTF; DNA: TGTGCCAGCAGACAACTACCCTACACAGGGAACTATGGCTACACCTTC
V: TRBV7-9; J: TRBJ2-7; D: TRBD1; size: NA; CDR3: CASSSRPSGTGDGFYEQYF; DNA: TGTGCCAGCAGCTCCCGACCTTCCGGGACAGGGGATGGGTTCTACGAGCAGTACTTC
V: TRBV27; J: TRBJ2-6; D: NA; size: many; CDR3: CASSLLGRSGANVLTF; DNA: TGTGCCAGCAGTTTATTGGGCCGCTCTGGGGCCAACGTCCTGACTTTC
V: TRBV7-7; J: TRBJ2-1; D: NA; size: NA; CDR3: CASSLQVLGEQFF; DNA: TGTGCCAGCAGCTTACAGGTTCTGGGTGAGCAGTTCTTC
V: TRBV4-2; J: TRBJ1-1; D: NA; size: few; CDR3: CASSQVRGNTEAFF; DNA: TGTGCCAGCAGCCAAGTCAGGGGGAACACTGAAGCTTTCTTT
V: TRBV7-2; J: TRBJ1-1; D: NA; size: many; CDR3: CASSIPGRGNTEAFF; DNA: TGTGCCAGCAGCATACCGGGACGGGGGAACACTGAAGCTTTCTTT